The rows below give T cell receptor beta chains drawn from one sample of a study of OX40 agonist ivuxolimab in advanced cancers. Clones were sequenced by immunoSEQ multiplex PCR, and TCRdb holds only the in-frame ones, with some missing. The data contain 70,000 to 85,000 clones, 85% of them seen just once; the ten biggest clones take up under 6%. The sequenced sample was CD4+ or CD8+ T cells sorted from blood, obtained in a trial of the OX40 agonist ivuxolimab. These receptors all come from an adult with an advanced solid tumor such as melanoma, head and neck, liver or kidney cancer. Each CDR3 is given with its conserved first and last residue. Each record gives: D gene, J gene, clone size, V gene, CDR3 DNA, CDR3 protein. D genes are given only for firm matches. Rows give clone size only sometimes, using once, few, many, or a class for an expanded clone.

>TRBD1|TRBJ1-1|-|TRBV7-2
TGTGCCAGCAGCTCCAGGACAGGGCGTGAAGCTTTCTTT
CASSSRTGREAFF
>TRBD2|TRBJ2-7|-|TRBV13
TGTGCCAGCAGCTTAGCCAGGACTAGCGGCTACGAGCAGTACTTC
CASSLARTSGYEQYF
>-|TRBJ1-1|-|TRBV27
TGTGCCAGCCGCCAAGAAAATGGGGTGGTGAACACTGAAGCTTTCTTT
CASRQENGVVNTEAFF
>-|TRBJ1-2|-|TRBV28
TGTGCCAGCAGTGGCTTAGGGAACCCCGCTAACTATGGCTACACCTTC
CASSGLGNPANYGYTF
>-|TRBJ1-2|-|TRBV5-4
TGTGCCAGCAGCTTGTCAGAGACTTATGGCTACACCTTC
CASSLSETYGYTF
>-|TRBJ2-1|once|TRBV29-1
TGCAGCGTTGCGGGGCCGTCCGGGAATGAGCAGTTCTTC
CSVAGPSGNEQFF
>-|TRBJ2-3|-|TRBV10-2
TGCGCCAGCAGTGAGTCATGGGGGCTCACAGATACGCAGTATTTT
CASSESWGLTDTQYF
>TRBD1|TRBJ1-2|-|TRBV4-3
TGCGCCAGCAACCCCGGGACAGCCATTAACTATGGCTACACCTTC
CASNPGTAINYGYTF
>-|TRBJ2-5|-|TRBV7-9
TGTGCCAGCAGCTTCGGGGAGACCCAGTACTTC
CASSFGETQYF
>-|TRBJ2-3|-|TRBV5-1
TGCGCCAGCACCTTCTGGCAGACGAACACAGATACGCAGTATTTT
CASTFWQTNTDTQYF
>TRBD2|TRBJ2-1|-|TRBV5-6
TGTGCCAGCAGCTTCGGGACTAGCGGAATCAATGAGCAGTTCTTC
CASSFGTSGINEQFF
>-|TRBJ2-7|-|TRBV7-9
TGTGCCAGCAGCTTAGGAGGGCTTGAGCAGTACTTC
CASSLGGLEQYF
>TRBD1|TRBJ1-4|-|TRBV6-5
TGTGCCAGCAGTATCAATGACAGGGCGTCTGAAAAACTGTTTTTT
CASSINDRASEKLFF
>-|TRBJ1-1|-|TRBV7-8
TGTGCCAGCAGCTTAGTCCCCCCTGAAGCTTTCTTT
CASSLVPPEAFF
>TRBD2|TRBJ2-7|few|TRBV7-2
TGTGCCAGCAGCCCCCTAGCGGGAGGGCCCTACGAGCAGTACTTC
CASSPLAGGPYEQYF
>TRBD2|TRBJ2-1|-|TRBV6-6
TGTGCCAGCAGTTACACTTTAGCGGGGGGGTACAATGAGCAGTTCTTC
CASSYTLAGGYNEQFF
>-|TRBJ1-2|few|TRBV7-9
TGTGCCAGCAGCGTGGGGGAGTGGGGCTACACCTTC
CASSVGEWGYTF
>-|TRBJ1-2|-|TRBV10-3
TGTGCCATCAGTAAGCGGACGGGCGTTAAGTATGGCTACACCTTC
CAISKRTGVKYGYTF
>-|TRBJ2-3|-|TRBV5-8
TGTGCCAGCAGTAGACAATCCACAGATACGCAGTATTTT
CASSRQSTDTQYF
>TRBD1|TRBJ2-3|-|TRBV13
TGTGCCAGCAGCGCGGGGGACAGGGAGTTGGATACGCAGTATTTT
CASSAGDRELDTQYF
>TRBD1|TRBJ1-2|-|TRBV5-3
TGTGCCAGAAGCTTGAGCAATTTATCGGACAGGGCGATATATGGCTACACCTTC
CARSLSNLSDRAIYGYTF
>TRBD1|TRBJ2-3|-|TRBV2
TGTGCCAGCAGTGACGACAGGGGGCGCGGCACAGATACGCAGTATTTT
CASSDDRGRGTDTQYF
>TRBD1|TRBJ1-3|-|TRBV4-2
TGTGCCAGCAGCCAAGATAGAGGGGACAGAGTCGGGGGAAACACCATATATTTT
CASSQDRGDRVGGNTIYF
>-|TRBJ2-3|-|TRBV6-5
TGTGCCAGCAGTGACACATCCACAGATACGCAGTATTTT
CASSDTSTDTQYF
>TRBD2|TRBJ2-1|-|TRBV15
TGTGCCACCAGCAGATCCGGGACTAGCGGGGGGAGCTCCTACAATGAGCAGTTCTTC
CATSRSGTSGGSSYNEQFF
>-|TRBJ2-1|-|TRBV7-9
TGTGCCAGCAGCCCTGACTATTCCCACAATGAGCAGTTCTTC
CASSPDYSHNEQFF
>TRBD2|TRBJ2-1|few|TRBV7-9
TGTGCCAGCAGCCTTAGCGGGGGGGCGGTTGAGCAGTTCTTC
CASSLSGGAVEQFF
>TRBD1|TRBJ1-5|-|TRBV4-1
TGCGCCAGCAGCCCAGACAGGGATAATCAGCCCCAGCATTTT
CASSPDRDNQPQHF
>-|TRBJ1-1|-|TRBV7-3
TGTGCCAGCAGCTTTTCTACGTCGGTGAACACTGAAGCTTTCTTT
CASSFSTSVNTEAFF
>-|TRBJ1-1|medium-sized|TRBV4-3
TGCGCCAGCAGCCCTGACGACCTGAACACTGAAGCTTTCTTT
CASSPDDLNTEAFF
>-|TRBJ1-5|-|TRBV28
TGTGCCAGCAGTTTACAACCGTTCCTTAGCAATCAGCCCCAGCATTTT
CASSLQPFLSNQPQHF
>TRBD1|TRBJ1-1|once|TRBV7-2
TGTGCCAGCAGCAGAGGACACGACAGGGGATCAGCTTTCTTT
CASSRGHDRGSAFF
>TRBD1|TRBJ2-1|-|TRBV14
TGTGCCAGCGCGGGGACAGGGGGCAGGAATAGGCAGTTCTTC
CASAGTGGRNRQFF
>TRBD1|TRBJ2-5|-|TRBV25-1
TGTGCCAGCAGTGCTTCCGACAGGGAAGAGACCCAGTACTTC
CASSASDREETQYF
>TRBD1|TRBJ1-1|-|TRBV29-1
TGCAGCGTTCACAGGGGGGTGAACACTGAAGCTTTCTTT
CSVHRGVNTEAFF
>-|TRBJ1-2|-|TRBV6-5
TGTGCCAGCAGGGTCGCGAGGGTAGGGAACTATGGCTACACCTTC
CASRVARVGNYGYTF
>TRBD2|TRBJ2-1|-|TRBV18
TGTGCCAGCTCAAACCTAGCGGGAGCTTCCAATGAGCAGTTCTTC
CASSNLAGASNEQFF
>TRBD2|TRBJ2-3|once|TRBV4-2
TGTGCCAGCAGCCCCCGACTAGCGGGGGGGCCCACAGATACGCAGTATTTT
CASSPRLAGGPTDTQYF
>-|TRBJ2-2|-|TRBV7-6
TGTGCCAGCAGCTTCTTAGGTTCCGGGGAGCTGTTTTTT
CASSFLGSGELFF
>-|TRBJ1-2|once|TRBV5-1
TGCGCCAGCAGCTGGATTCAGGGGAACTATGGCTACACCTTC
CASSWIQGNYGYTF
>-|TRBJ1-2|-|TRBV6-6
TGTGCCAGCAGTTCCCTCCAGGGGATTAGACATGGCTACACCTTC
CASSSLQGIRHGYTF
>-|TRBJ2-3|-|TRBV4-1
TGCGCCAGCAGCCAAATTTGGGAAGGTACGCAGTATTTT
CASSQIWEGTQYF
>TRBD2|TRBJ2-5|-|TRBV7-2
TGTGCCAGTGAGCGGGGGGCCCAAGAGACCCAGTACTTC
CASERGAQETQYF